This T cell receptor (beta chain) was captured by sequencing in a study of T cells in Graves' hyperthyroidism and ophthalmopathy. Study information: Blood from the periphery was taken at initial diagnosis, before any treatment.

V gave up 5 bases and J gave up 3 bases; unmatched junction bases: 9. The CDR3 runs to 15 residues. Germline CDR1 is DFQATT and CDR2 is SNEGSKA (reference sequence). Hyperthyroidism, newly diagnosed and lasting under 2 months, affected patients aged 18 to 65. Researchers barred patients who had uncontrolled infection, other autoimmune disease, pregnancy or lactation. Clinical symptoms, serum thyroxine and TRAb, thyroid ultrasound and orbital computed tomography were used for the diagnoses. In this sample, this clonotype turned up once. RNA transcripts were the template for amplifying TCR beta CDR3 regions. With the HTBI primer set, the TCR CDR3 went through a first round of RT-PCR. TCRdb itself ran the multiplex PCR reads through MiXCR, one entry per CDR3 protein. The table shows a few hundred thousand distinct CDR3 sequences, with about a sixth occurring only once.

This TCR was recovered from a woman aged 25-40 years with Graves' hyperthyroidism. The V and J genes are TRBV20-1 and TRBJ2-7, with TRBD2 matching 11 bases. The specimen was blood. Written as DNA, the CDR3 is TGCAGTGCTCCCGATAGCGGGAGGGGCCTCTACGAGCAGTACTTC. Its translation is CSAPDSGRGLYEQYF.